The T cell receptor (beta chain) described here comes from a study of shared clonotypes between healthy human individuals. Concerning this clone: Its antigen is unknown. The same CDR3 arises from other DNA sequences in this sample as well.

Profiling relied on immunoSEQ multiplex PCR, and the TCRdb table lists in-frame clones only, not all of them. Of under 2,500,000 clones listed, approximately 96% are singletons. The CDR3 sequence is 13 residues long. V lost 4 bases and J lost 2, with 9 bases in between. Germline CDR1 reads SGHRS; CDR2 reads YFSETQ. General observations from the study: It was the non-shared clonotypes that had lower generation probabilities than clonotypes shared by all four donors. Limitation of the genetic and exposure-history diversity represented came from the few donors.

Partitioning of CD4+ cells yielded a CD45RA+ naive subset and a CD45RA-negative memory subset. This chain connects TRBV5-1 to TRBJ2-5; a possible D gene is TRBD1 (6 bases). The TCR was taken from a man younger than 35 in good health. Sequencing was done on a sample of naive CD4+ T cells sorted from blood. Subset here: CD45RA+ positively selected. The CDR3 DNA reads as TGCGCCAGCAGCATGGGACAACAAGAGACCCAGTACTTC. Amino acid sequence: CASSMGQQETQYF.